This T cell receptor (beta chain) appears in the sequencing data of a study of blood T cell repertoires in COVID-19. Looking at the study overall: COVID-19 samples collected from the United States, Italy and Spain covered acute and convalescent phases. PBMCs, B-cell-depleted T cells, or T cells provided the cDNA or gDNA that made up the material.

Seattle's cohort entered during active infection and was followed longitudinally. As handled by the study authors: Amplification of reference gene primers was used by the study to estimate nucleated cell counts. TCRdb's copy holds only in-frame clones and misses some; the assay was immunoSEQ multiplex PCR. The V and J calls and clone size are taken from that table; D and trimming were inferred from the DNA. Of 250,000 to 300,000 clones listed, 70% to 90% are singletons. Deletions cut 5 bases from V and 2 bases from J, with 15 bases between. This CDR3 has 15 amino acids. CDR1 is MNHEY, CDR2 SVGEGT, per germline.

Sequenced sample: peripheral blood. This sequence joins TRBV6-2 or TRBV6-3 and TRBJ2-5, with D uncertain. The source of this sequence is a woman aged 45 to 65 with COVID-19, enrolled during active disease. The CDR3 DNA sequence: TGTGCCAGCAGTCGACACCAGAAAGATCAAGAGACCCAGTACTTC. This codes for CASSRHQKDQETQYF.